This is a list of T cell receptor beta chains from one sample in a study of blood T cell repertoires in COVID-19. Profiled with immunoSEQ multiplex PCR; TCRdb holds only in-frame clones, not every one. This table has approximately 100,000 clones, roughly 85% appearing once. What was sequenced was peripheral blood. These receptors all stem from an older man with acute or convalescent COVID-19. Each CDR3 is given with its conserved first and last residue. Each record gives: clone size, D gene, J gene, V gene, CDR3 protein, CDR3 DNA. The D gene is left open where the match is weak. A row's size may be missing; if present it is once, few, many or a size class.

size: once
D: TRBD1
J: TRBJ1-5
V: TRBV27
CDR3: CASSSNGQGIHQPQHF
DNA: TGTGCCAGCAGTTCGAACGGACAGGGCATCCATCAGCCCCAGCATTTT

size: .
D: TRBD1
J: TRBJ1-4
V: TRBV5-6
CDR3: CASSFPDRGANEKLFF
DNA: TGTGCCAGCAGCTTCCCCGACAGGGGTGCTAATGAAAAACTGTTTTTT

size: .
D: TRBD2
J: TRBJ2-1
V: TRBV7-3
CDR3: CASSLIAGVDNEQFF
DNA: TGTGCCAGCAGCTTAATAGCGGGAGTCGACAATGAGCAGTTCTTC

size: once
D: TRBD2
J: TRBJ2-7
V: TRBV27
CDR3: CASQSGRAPYEQYF
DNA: TGTGCCAGTCAAAGCGGGAGGGCCCCCTACGAGCAGTACTTC

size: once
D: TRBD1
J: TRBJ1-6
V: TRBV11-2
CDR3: CASSLGQGRNSPLHF
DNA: TGTGCCAGCAGCTTAGGACAGGGGAGGAATTCACCCCTCCACTTT

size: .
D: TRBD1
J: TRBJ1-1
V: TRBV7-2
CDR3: CASSVSWTGNTEAFF
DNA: TGTGCCAGCAGCGTTTCGTGGACAGGGAACACTGAAGCTTTCTTT

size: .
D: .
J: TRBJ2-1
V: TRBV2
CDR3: CASTGDIYNEQFF
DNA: TGTGCCAGCACAGGGGACATCTACAATGAGCAGTTCTTC

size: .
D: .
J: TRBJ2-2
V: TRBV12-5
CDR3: CASGLVPGANTGELFF
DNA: TGTGCTAGTGGTTTGGTACCAGGCGCGAACACCGGGGAGCTGTTTTTT

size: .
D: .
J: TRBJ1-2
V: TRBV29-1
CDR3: CSVDEDYGYTF
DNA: TGCAGCGTTGATGAGGACTATGGCTACACCTTC

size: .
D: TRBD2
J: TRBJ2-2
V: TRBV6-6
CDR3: CASSHLKGSSGRGLSAGELFF
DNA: TGTGCCAGCAGCCACCTGAAGGGCTCTAGCGGGAGAGGCTTGTCGGCCGGGGAGCTGTTTTTT

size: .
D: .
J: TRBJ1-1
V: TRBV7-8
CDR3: CASSLTRDTEAFF
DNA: TGTGCCAGCAGCCTAACCAGGGACACTGAAGCTTTCTTT

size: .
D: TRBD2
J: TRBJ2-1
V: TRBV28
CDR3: CASTVSGTHNEQFF
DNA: TGTGCCAGCACCGTTAGCGGGACGCACAATGAGCAGTTCTTC

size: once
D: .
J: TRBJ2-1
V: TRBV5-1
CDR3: CASSFRRLGGGLYNEQFF
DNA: TGCGCCAGCAGCTTTCGACGCCTAGGGGGGGGCCTTTACAATGAGCAGTTCTTC

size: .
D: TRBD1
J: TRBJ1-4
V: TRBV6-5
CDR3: CASRKDRGGEKLFF
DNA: TGTGCCAGCAGGAAAGACAGGGGGGGGGAAAAACTGTTTTTT

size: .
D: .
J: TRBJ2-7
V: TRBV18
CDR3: CASSPPAQGAVGEQYF
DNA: TGTGCCAGCTCACCCCCGGCTCAGGGTGCAGTTGGCGAGCAGTACTTC

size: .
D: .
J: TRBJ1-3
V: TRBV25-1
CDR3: CASSETGNTIYF
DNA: TGTGCCAGCAGTGAAACCGGGAACACCATATATTTT

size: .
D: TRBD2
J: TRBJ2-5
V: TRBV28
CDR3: CASSFDVAGGISGETQYF
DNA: TGTGCCAGCAGTTTTGACGTAGCGGGAGGGATTTCGGGAGAGACCCAGTACTTC

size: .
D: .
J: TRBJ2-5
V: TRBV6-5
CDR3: CATQGLRPETQYF
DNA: TGTGCCACTCAGGGGCTTAGGCCAGAGACCCAGTACTTC

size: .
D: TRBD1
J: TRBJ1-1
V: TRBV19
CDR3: CASSRDRAATEAFF
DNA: TGTGCCAGTAGTCGGGACAGGGCGGCCACTGAAGCTTTCTTT

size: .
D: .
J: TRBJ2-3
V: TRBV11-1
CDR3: CASSEPGGRQDTQYF
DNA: TGTGCCAGCAGCGAACCCGGGGGGCGTCAAGATACGCAGTATTTT

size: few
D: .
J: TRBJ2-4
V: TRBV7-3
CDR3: CASSLTGTKNIQYF
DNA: TGTGCCAGCAGCTTAACAGGGACAAAAAACATTCAGTACTTC

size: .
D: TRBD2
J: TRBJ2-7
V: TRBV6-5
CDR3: CASQVTRGGYEQYF
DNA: TGTGCCAGCCAGGTAACCCGGGGGGGCTACGAGCAGTACTTC

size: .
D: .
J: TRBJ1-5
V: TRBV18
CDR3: CASSSGMQGSNQPQHF
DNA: TGTGCCAGCTCAAGCGGGATGCAGGGAAGCAATCAGCCCCAGCATTTT

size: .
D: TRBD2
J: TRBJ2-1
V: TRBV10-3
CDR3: CAISNLAGGPSEQFF
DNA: TGTGCCATCAGTAACCTAGCGGGAGGGCCGTCTGAGCAGTTCTTC

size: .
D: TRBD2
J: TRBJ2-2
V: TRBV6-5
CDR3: CASSYLSGSNTGELFF
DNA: TGTGCCAGCAGTTACCTGAGCGGGAGCAACACCGGGGAGCTGTTTTTT

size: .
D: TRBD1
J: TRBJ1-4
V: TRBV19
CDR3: CASSLTGDNEKLFF
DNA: TGTGCCAGTAGTTTGACAGGGGATAATGAAAAACTGTTTTTT

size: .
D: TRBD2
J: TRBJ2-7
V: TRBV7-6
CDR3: CASSNRLAGTYEQYF
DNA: TGTGCCAGCAGCAACAGACTAGCGGGGACCTACGAGCAGTACTTC

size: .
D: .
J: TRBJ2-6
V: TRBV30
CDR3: CACSRGGANVLTF
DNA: TGTGCCTGTTCGAGAGGTGGGGCCAACGTCCTGACTTTC